This T cell receptor (beta chain) originates from a study of blood T cell repertoires in COVID-19. Study overall: Sites across the United States, Italy and Spain contributed samples from acute and convalescent COVID-19. Nucleic acid was either cDNA or gDNA, and it came from T cells, B-cell-depleted T cells, or PBMCs.

Source study methods: Estimation of nucleated cell counts relied on the amplification of reference gene primers. Produced via immunoSEQ multiplex PCR; TCRdb's table is partial and in-frame only. V and J calls and clone size come straight from that table; D and trimming were deduced from the DNA. This sample has under 200,000 clones, with around 80% found just once. V lost 5 bases to trimming and J lost 6 bases; unmatched junction nucleotides: 5. The CDR3 loop spans 14 amino acids. The V gene's germline CDR1 is SGHTA and CDR2 FQGNSA. The sequence came from a man under 40 with active or convalescent COVID-19. Source material: peripheral blood. The chain combines TRBV7-2 with TRBJ1-5; 9 bases line up with TRBD1. The CDR3 DNA reads TGTGCCAGCAGCACCCGACAGGGGGGTCAGCCCCAGCATTTT. It codes for CASSTRQGGQPQHF.